This T cell receptor beta chain derives from a study of identifying expanded T cells in peripheral blood. This clone came up once. Its antigen is undetermined. Collection occurred without any documented infections or immune events in donors. Overall study results and limits: Over around two and four weeks, about 17 and 20 clones changed, versus 1.2 between replicates.

The CDR3 has 15 amino acids. In germline, CDR1 is MNHNY, CDR2 SVGAGI (reference sequence). Losses at the gene ends were 5 bases for V and 5 bases for J; bases not matched to a gene: 6. The repertoire was sequenced with immunoSEQ multiplex PCR; TCRdb's copy has only in-frame clones and lacks some. The table shows about 80,000 clones, with 88% occurring only once. The receptor comes from a person between 18 and 75 years old in good health. What was sequenced was blood. The chain employs TRBV6-6 and TRBJ2-1, with TRBD1 matching over 10 bases. The CDR3 nucleotides are TGTGCCAGCAGTCCTTCGGGACAGGGGAACAATGAGCAGTTCTTC. It encodes CASSPSGQGNNEQFF.